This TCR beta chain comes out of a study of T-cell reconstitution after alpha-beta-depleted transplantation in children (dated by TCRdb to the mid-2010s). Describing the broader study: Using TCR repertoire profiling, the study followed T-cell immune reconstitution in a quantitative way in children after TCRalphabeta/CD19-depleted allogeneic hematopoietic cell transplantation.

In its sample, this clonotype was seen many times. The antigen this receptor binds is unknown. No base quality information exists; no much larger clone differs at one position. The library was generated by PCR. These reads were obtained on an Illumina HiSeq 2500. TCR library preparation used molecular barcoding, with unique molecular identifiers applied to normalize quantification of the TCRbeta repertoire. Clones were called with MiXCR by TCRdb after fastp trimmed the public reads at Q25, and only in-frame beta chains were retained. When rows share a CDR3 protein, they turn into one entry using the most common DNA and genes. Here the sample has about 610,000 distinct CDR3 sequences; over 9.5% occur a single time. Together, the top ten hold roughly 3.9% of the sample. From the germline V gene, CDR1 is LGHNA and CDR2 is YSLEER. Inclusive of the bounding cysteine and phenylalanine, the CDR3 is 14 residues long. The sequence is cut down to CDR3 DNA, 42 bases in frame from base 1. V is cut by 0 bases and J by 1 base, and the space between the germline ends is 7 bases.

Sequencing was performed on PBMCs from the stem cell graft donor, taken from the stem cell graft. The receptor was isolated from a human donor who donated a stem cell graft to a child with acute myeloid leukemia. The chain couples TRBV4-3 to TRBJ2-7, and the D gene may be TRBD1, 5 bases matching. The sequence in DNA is TGCGCCAGCAGCCAAGATAGGACATCCTACGAGCAGTACTTC. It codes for CASSQDRTSYEQYF.